This record looks at one TCR beta chain sequence and its context. The target antigen is unknown. The treatment denotes: around 19 received Ad26.COV2.S at low or high dose, single or two shots; about 5 received placebo; per-sample allocation not given. Sampling was performed 63 days after the first vaccine or placebo injection. The entry originates in a study of Ad26.COV2.S vaccination and SARS-CoV-2 variants. The repertoire was sequenced with immunoSEQ multiplex PCR; TCRdb's copy has only in-frame clones and lacks some. The table lists over 300,000 clones, roughly 85% of them singletons. Whole-study findings and limits: Similar non-spike TCR breadth was observed in recipients of vaccine and of placebo. Substantial response breadth was reportedly seen for spike-specific CD8+ and CD4+ T cells after vaccination.

V was shortened by 5 bases and J by 11 bases, with 21 bases between the two germline ends. The CDR3 spans 14 residues. Germline assignment: CDR1 SGHTA and CDR2 FQGTGA. The starting material was peripheral blood, obtained in a trial of Ad26.COV2.S vaccine versus placebo. V is TRBV7-3 and J is TRBJ1-2, with D perhaps matching TRBD1 (6 bases). The receptor was derived from a person between 18 and 60 years old who received the Ad26.COV2.S COVID-19 vaccine or a placebo. The CDR3 coding sequence is TGTGCCAGCAGCGCTCCCGGACAGCCGTGGCCGTACACCTTC. This sequence encodes CASSAPGQPWPYTF.